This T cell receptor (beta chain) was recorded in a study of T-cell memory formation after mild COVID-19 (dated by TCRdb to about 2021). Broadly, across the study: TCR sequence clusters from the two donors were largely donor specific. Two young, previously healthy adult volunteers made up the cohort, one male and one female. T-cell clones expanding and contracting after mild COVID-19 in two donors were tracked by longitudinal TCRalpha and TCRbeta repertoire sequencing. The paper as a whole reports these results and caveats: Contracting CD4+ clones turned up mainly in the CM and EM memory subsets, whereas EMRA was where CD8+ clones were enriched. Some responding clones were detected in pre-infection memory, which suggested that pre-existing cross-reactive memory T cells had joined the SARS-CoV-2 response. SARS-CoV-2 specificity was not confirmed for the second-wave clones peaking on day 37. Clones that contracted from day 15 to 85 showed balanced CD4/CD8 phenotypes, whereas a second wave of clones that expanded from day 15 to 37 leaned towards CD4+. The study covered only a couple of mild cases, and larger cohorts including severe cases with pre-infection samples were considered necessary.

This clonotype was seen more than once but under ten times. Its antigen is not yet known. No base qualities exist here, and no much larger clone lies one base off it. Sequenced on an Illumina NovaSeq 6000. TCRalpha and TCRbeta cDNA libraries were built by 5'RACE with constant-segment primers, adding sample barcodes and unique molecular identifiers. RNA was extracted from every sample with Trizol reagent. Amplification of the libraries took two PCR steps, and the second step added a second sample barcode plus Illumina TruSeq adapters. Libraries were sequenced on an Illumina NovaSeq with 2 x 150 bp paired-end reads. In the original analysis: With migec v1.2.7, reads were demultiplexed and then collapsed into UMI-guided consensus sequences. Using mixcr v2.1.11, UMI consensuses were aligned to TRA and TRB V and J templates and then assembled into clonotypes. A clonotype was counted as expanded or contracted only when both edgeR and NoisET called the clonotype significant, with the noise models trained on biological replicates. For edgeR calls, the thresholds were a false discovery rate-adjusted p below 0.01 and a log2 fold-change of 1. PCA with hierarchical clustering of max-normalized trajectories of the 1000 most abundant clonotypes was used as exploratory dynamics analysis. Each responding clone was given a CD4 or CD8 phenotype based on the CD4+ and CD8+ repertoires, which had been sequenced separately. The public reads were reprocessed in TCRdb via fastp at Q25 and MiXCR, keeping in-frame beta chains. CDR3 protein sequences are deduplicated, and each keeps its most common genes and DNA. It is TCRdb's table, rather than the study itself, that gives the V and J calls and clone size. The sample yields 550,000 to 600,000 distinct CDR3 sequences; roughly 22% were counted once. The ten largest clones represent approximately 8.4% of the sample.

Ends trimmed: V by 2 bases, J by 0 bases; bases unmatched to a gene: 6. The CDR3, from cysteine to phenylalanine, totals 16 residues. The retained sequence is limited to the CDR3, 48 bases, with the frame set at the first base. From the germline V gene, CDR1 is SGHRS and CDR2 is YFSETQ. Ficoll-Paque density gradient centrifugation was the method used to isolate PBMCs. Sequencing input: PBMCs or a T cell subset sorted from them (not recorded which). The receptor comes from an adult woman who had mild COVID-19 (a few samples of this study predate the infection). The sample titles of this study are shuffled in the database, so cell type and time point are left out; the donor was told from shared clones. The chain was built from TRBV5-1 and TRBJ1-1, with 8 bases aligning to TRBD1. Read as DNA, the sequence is TGCGCCAGCAGCTTTAAAGGACAGGGCGTGAACACTGAAGCTTTCTTT. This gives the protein CASSFKGQGVNTEAFF.